A single sample gave rise to the 22 T cell receptor beta chains below, sequenced in a study of response to subunit inactivated influenza vaccine. MiXCR, run by TCRdb on the RT-PCR reads, gives a single entry per CDR3 protein. The data contain roughly 760,000 distinct CDR3 sequences, over 20% of them singletons. The material was PBMCs from blood, obtained more than 4 days after vaccination. The source is a man aged 50 or older who received an inactivated influenza vaccine.

This clonotype was picked up a small number of times. The V gene is TRBV5-1, the J gene TRBJ2-5; D perhaps matches TRBD2 (7 bases). V was clipped by 5 bases and J by 4 bases, with 24 bases between them. CDR1 SGHRS and CDR2 YFSETQ come from the germline V gene. The CDR3 has 17 residues. This CDR3 is CASSSIQDSGGGETQYF. CDR3 nucleotide sequence: TGCGCCAGCAGTTCCATCCAGGACAGTGGCGGGGGAGAGACCCAGTACTTC.

This clonotype has a handful of counts. The chain uses TRBV12-3 or TRBV12-4 and TRBJ1-2; D perhaps matches TRBD1 (5 bases). This CDR3 contains 15 residues. V shed 4 bases and J shed 2 bases, with 14 bases lying between them. The CDR3 protein is CASSSTGADNYGYTF. The CDR3 region has the DNA TGTGCCAGCAGTTCCACAGGCGCTGACAACTATGGCTACACCTTC.

This clonotype appeared a few times. This chain joins TRBV5-1 and TRBJ2-1; TRBD1 might be the D (6 bases). This CDR3 has 15 residues. The ends were cut back, 1 base at V and 3 bases at J, with 11 bases in the middle. Germline CDR1 SGHRS, CDR2 YFSETQ. This chain's CDR3 is CASSLSQGLYNEQFF. The CDR3 region has the DNA TGCGCCAGCAGCTTGTCCCAGGGGCTCTACAATGAGCAGTTCTTC.

The chain recombines TRBV12-3 or TRBV12-4 with TRBJ2-5; D may correspond to TRBD1 or TRBD2 (5 bases each). The CDR3 consists of 13 residues. Trimming removed 3 bases from V and 4 bases from J, with 9 bases in between. This CDR3 reads CASSFPGAETQYF. The CDR3, as DNA: TGTGCCAGCAGTTTCCCCGGGGCAGAGACCCAGTACTTC.

This clonotype was observed a handful of times. The J gene is TRBJ2-7, the V gene TRBV20-1, with D maybe TRBD2 (6 bases). Germline CDR1 is DFQATT and CDR2 is SNEGSKA (reference sequence). CDR3 length equals 11 residues. Trimming removed 5 bases from V and 4 bases from J, with 9 bases in between. The CDR3 bases are TGCAGTGCTTTCGGGGGTTACGAGCAGTACTTC. Its protein product is CSAFGGYEQYF.

The V call is TRBV12-3 or TRBV12-4, the J call TRBJ2-3; D unresolved. CDR3 size: 14 residues. Trimming stripped 6 bases from V and 6 bases from J, with 16 bases between. The CDR3 here is CASRTQTSGDTQYF. The CDR3 DNA sequence: TGTGCCAGCAGAACGCAGACCTCCGGGGATACGCAGTATTTT.

In this sample, this clonotype turned up a few times. The CDR3 protein is CASSPSLAAPYGYTF. CDR3 nucleotide sequence: TGTGCCAGCAGCCCTTCGTTGGCAGCTCCTTATGGCTACACCTTC. The chain joins TRBV6-4 to TRBJ1-2; D call uncertain. Trimming removed 6 bases at V and 5 bases at J, with 19 bases between. The CDR3 spans 15 residues. Looked up from germline, CDR1 is MRHNA and CDR2 is SNTAGT.

This clonotype was counted between two and nine times. The J gene is TRBJ2-7, the V gene TRBV20-1; TRBD1 aligns across 7 bases. V lost 0 bases and J lost 3; bases outside the gene matches: 5. Germline V gene sequence: CDR1 DFQATT, CDR2 SNEGSKA (reference sequence). The CDR3 runs 14 residues. The CDR3 sequence: CSARDLTGLYEQYF. DNA of the CDR3: TGCAGTGCTAGAGATCTGACAGGGCTCTACGAGCAGTACTTC.

This clonotype has only a few counts. The CDR3 protein is CASSFGWKDEQYF. In DNA, the CDR3 is TGTGCCAGCAGTTTTGGGTGGAAAGATGAGCAGTACTTC. J is TRBJ2-7 and V is TRBV12-3 or TRBV12-4; D call uncertain. This CDR3 region has 13 residues. Trimming shortened V by 3 bases and J by 7 bases, and 13 bases separated the two germline ends.

In its sample, this clonotype was seen a few times. The chain uses TRBV11-2 and TRBJ1-1, with a weak D call TRBD1 (5 bases). The germline V and J ends were trimmed by 8 bases and 2 bases, with 9 bases remaining between them. This CDR3 comprises 12 residues. CDR1 SGHAT and CDR2 FQNNGV come from the germline V gene. The CDR3 is CASLQGNTEAFF. The CDR3 DNA reads TGTGCCAGCCTCCAGGGTAACACTGAAGCTTTCTTT.

This clonotype appeared a few times. V usage is TRBV10-1 and J usage is TRBJ2-5; D remains unclear. CDR3 size: 13 residues. V was cut by 7 bases and J by 3 bases, with 12 bases left in between. Germline V gene sequence: CDR1 WNHNN, CDR2 SYGVQD (reference sequence). This chain's CDR3 is CASNQDGEETQYF. Here the CDR3 DNA reads TGCGCCAGCAATCAAGACGGAGAAGAGACCCAGTACTTC.

This clonotype was counted ten times or more. The chain carries TRBV12-3 or TRBV12-4 and TRBJ2-6, with D perhaps given as TRBD1 or TRBD2 (6 bases each). V was cut by 1 base and J by 0 bases, with 10 bases left in between. This CDR3 comprises 17 residues. In nucleotides, the CDR3 is TGTGCCAGCAGTTTAGGGGGGGCCCTCTCTGGGGCCAACGTCCTGACTTTC. This translates into CASSLGGALSGANVLTF.

This rearrangement joins TRBV29-1 to TRBJ2-7, with unresolved D. Germline CDR1 SQVTM, CDR2 ANQGSEA. The germline V and J ends were trimmed by 7 bases and 0 bases, with 10 bases remaining between them. CDR3 length: 12 amino acids. The CDR3 loop reads CSGGVTSYEQYF. The DNA for the CDR3 is TGCAGCGGCGGTGTCACCTCCTACGAGCAGTACTTC.

J is TRBJ2-1 and V is TRBV12-3 or TRBV12-4, with 14 positions matching TRBD2. The CDR3 is 17 residues long. V lost 6 bases to trimming and J lost 2 bases; unmatched junction nucleotides: 6. The CDR3 DNA reads as TGTGCCAGCAGGGGGACTAGCGGGAGTGGGACCTACAATGAGCAGTTCTTC. Translation: CASRGTSGSGTYNEQFF.

This clonotype came up a few times. This rearrangement joins TRBV29-1 to TRBJ2-7, with D perhaps given as TRBD1 or TRBD2 (5 bases each). CDR1 and CDR2 from the germline V gene are SQVTM and ANQGSEA. CDR3 length: 16 amino acids. The V end was cut by 1 base, the J end by 2 bases, with 18 bases between. The DNA of the CDR3 is TGCAGCGTTGAAGGCCAGGGAGTCTTTGGGGCCTACGAGCAGTACTTC. This translates into CSVEGQGVFGAYEQYF.

V is TRBV5-1 and J is TRBJ2-5; TRBD2 matches 9 bases. The V segment lost 0 bases and the J segment 4 bases; nucleotides outside the gene matches: 7. Germline V gene sequence: CDR1 SGHRS, CDR2 YFSETQ. This CDR3 contains 16 residues. CDR3: CASSLGVAGEGETQYF. CDR3 nucleotide sequence: TGCGCCAGCAGCTTGGGTGTAGCGGGAGAAGGAGAGACCCAGTACTTC.

The V and J genes are TRBV9 and TRBJ2-3; 12 nucleotides align to TRBD2. The CDR3 length is 15 residues. V was clipped by 3 bases and J by 2 bases; unmatched bases: 1. Germline V gene data show CDR1 as SGDLS and CDR2 as YYNGEE. For the CDR3, the DNA is TGTGCCAGCAGCGCTAGCGGGAGGGACACAGATACGCAGTATTTT. Amino acids: CASSASGRDTDTQYF.

This clonotype has only a few counts. The rearrangement links TRBV12-3 or TRBV12-4 to TRBJ2-3; D not certain. CDR3 size: 13 residues. V lost 0 bases and J lost 6, with 7 bases in between. The CDR3 spells CASSLAPLDTQYF. DNA of the CDR3: TGTGCCAGCAGTTTAGCGCCCTTGGATACGCAGTATTTT.

The CDR3 loop reads CASSQFEAGGNRFF. The CDR3 DNA sequence: TGTGCCAGCTCACAGTTTGAGGCAGGGGGCAACCGGTTCTTC. V gene TRBV18 combines with J gene TRBJ2-1; 8 bases line up with TRBD1. Germline V gene data show CDR1 as KGHSH and CDR2 as LQKENI. The ends lost 4 bases at V and 15 bases at J; junction bases unmatched: 14. This CDR3 contains 14 residues.

The V gene is TRBV28, the J gene TRBJ2-7, with 8 bases that match TRBD1. This CDR3 spans 16 amino acids. Germline lookup yields CDR1 MDHEN and CDR2 SYDVKM. J lost 0 bases, V lost 3 bases, and 7 bases had no gene match. CDR3 sequence: CASSFTGGSNSYEQYF. CDR3 DNA: TGTGCCAGCAGTTTCACAGGGGGATCAAACTCCTACGAGCAGTACTTC.

V gene TRBV6-1 combines with J gene TRBJ1-1, with D possibly matching TRBD1 (6 bases). V lost 1 base to trimming and J lost 0 bases, with 15 bases between them. The CDR3 spans 17 residues. Germline V gene lookup returns CDR1 MNHNS and CDR2 SASEGT. The CDR3 sequence is CASSEVGQRFMNTEAFF. The CDR3 DNA sequence: TGTGCCAGCAGTGAAGTAGGACAGAGATTCATGAACACTGAAGCTTTCTTT.

This chain connects TRBV4-1 to TRBJ2-2; D is uncertain. Trimming shortened V by 0 bases and J by 4 bases, and 12 bases separated the two germline ends. CDR1 MGHRA and CDR2 YSYEKL come from the germline V gene. This CDR3 is built from 16 residues. CDR3 sequence (DNA): TGCGCCAGCAGCCAAGAAGAGACGCTAGGCACCGGGGAGCTGTTTTTT. Encoded protein: CASSQEETLGTGELFF.